Listed below are T cell receptor beta chains from one sample, sequenced in a study of blood T cell repertoires in COVID-19. Data came from immunoSEQ multiplex PCR; TCRdb stores just in-frame clones and leaves some out. This repertoire shows about 63,000 clones, around 84% found once; its top ten account for 12%. Sequenced input: peripheral blood. The receptors stem from a human donor in a cohort sampled during active COVID-19. CDR3s leave out the opening cysteine and the closing phenylalanine or tryptophan. The order of the fields is V gene, J gene, CDR3 protein.

>TRBV6-6|TRBJ2-7
ASSLGTGASYEQY
>TRBV4-3|TRBJ2-2
ASSQDWSYAGELF
>TRBV7-6|TRBJ2-3
ASSLSSGRGDTQY
>TRBV4-1|TRBJ2-3
ASSPSAVAGDIDTQY
>TRBV29-1|TRBJ2-1
SVGPGGLYNEQF
>TRBV11-2|TRBJ1-2
ASSLGTGGYT
>TRBV6-7|TRBJ2-6
ASSPLIPLPRRMSSGANVLT
>TRBV12-3/TRBV12-4|TRBJ2-7
ASSFQGAYEQY
>TRBV19|TRBJ2-1
ASRGTSGYNEQF
>TRBV6-5|TRBJ2-5
ASGGALETQY
>TRBV6-5|TRBJ2-7
ASSPLGGARGEQY
>TRBV4-3|TRBJ2-5
ASSQGGGAGETQY
>TRBV28|TRBJ1-5
ASLGGRMVPQH
>TRBV7-2|TRBJ2-7
ASSLQAGAKLGEQY
>TRBV7-9|TRBJ1-4
ASSLVPIRIDNEKLF
>TRBV28|TRBJ2-7
ASSLGAGDPYEQY
>TRBV13|TRBJ2-5
ASSSHDAGQGMREPETQY
>TRBV6-1|TRBJ2-7
ASSESGGPYEQY
>TRBV7-9|TRBJ2-4
ASSSAKNIQY
>TRBV14|TRBJ1-1
ASRPGLMNTEAF
>TRBV6-5|TRBJ2-1
ASTLDDNGEQF
>TRBV19|TRBJ1-6
ASKVGTGISPLH
>TRBV19|TRBJ1-1
ASSMNTEAF
>TRBV7-3|TRBJ2-2
ASSLSQVGPPNTGELF
>TRBV7-9|TRBJ2-2
ASTAWTGAAPGYTGELF
>TRBV29-1|TRBJ2-1
SVATYTRNEQF
>TRBV4-2|TRBJ1-4
ASSLVSRRSYTTNEKLF
>TRBV9|TRBJ2-6
ASSVGQGVRSGANVLT
>TRBV7-2|TRBJ2-3
ASSTQQTDTQY
>TRBV7-8|TRBJ1-5
ASSIYQGPNQPQH
>TRBV5-8|TRBJ2-7
ASSWSTSRGLYEQY
>TRBV6-5|TRBJ2-1
ASSTNFGNEQF
>TRBV7-2|TRBJ1-6
ASSLARAGGSSPLH
>TRBV30|TRBJ2-3
AWTLKGAPSPTDTQY
>TRBV7-2|TRBJ2-1
ASSQSGGGPIYEQF
>TRBV4-3|TRBJ1-6
ASSQGDRLTSPLH
>TRBV6-6|TRBJ1-5
ASSFTGTNQPQH
>TRBV18|TRBJ1-1
ASSPDRATEAF
>TRBV4-2|TRBJ2-1
ASSQLYSDSYNEQF
>TRBV6-2/TRBV6-3|TRBJ1-1
ASSYVQRGTEAF
>TRBV6-1|TRBJ2-5
ASSELTGGQETQY